These T cell receptor beta chains were read from a single sample in a study of T cells after yellow fever vaccination. TCRdb re-called the 5' RACE reads with MiXCR, one entry per CDR3 protein. Of around 530,000 distinct CDR3 sequences in the sample, roughly 17% were seen once. The source material was PBMCs, sampled 5 days after the first yellow fever vaccination. These receptors all stem from a man aged 18 to 29 who received the YFV17D yellow fever vaccine. The CDR3 runs from the conserved cysteine through the conserved F or W. The D gene is left open where the match is weak. Not all rows give a size; the values are once, few, many and, for expanded clones, a class.

-	TRBJ2-7	-	TRBV4-2	TGTGCCAGCAGCCAAGAACCGAGCTCCTACGAGCAGTACTTC	CASSQEPSSYEQYF
few	TRBJ2-1	-	TRBV11-1	TGTGCCAGCAGGTCTCTGGGGGGCTGGGGTGAGCAGTTCTTC	CASRSLGGWGEQFF
-	TRBJ1-5	-	TRBV12-3/TRBV12-4	TGTGCCAGCAGTTTATCTAGCTATCAGCCCCAGCATTTT	CASSLSSYQPQHF
few	TRBJ1-6	-	TRBV10-3	TGTGCCATCAGCGGGGAAGTTTCCTATAATTCACCCCTCCACTTT	CAISGEVSYNSPLHF
few	TRBJ2-5	TRBD1	TRBV11-2	TGTGCCAGCAGCTCCTCCCTGCAAGCGATCCCCGGACAGGGTTCGGAGACCCAGTACTTC	CASSSSLQAIPGQGSETQYF
-	TRBJ1-5	-	TRBV7-6	TGTGCCAGCAGCTTAAGGGTGCGACAGGGCAATCAGCCCCAGCATTTT	CASSLRVRQGNQPQHF
few	TRBJ1-2	-	TRBV5-5	TGTGCCAGCAGCTTCCGGCGCGTGGAGTTCTACACCTTC	CASSFRRVEFYTF
many	TRBJ1-1	TRBD1	TRBV6-5	TGTGCCAGCGGAGTGCAGGGGGCTGCTTTCTTT	CASGVQGAAFF
-	TRBJ1-5	TRBD1	TRBV7-2	TGTGCCAGCAGCAGAGACAGGGCAAGTCAGCCCCAGCATTTT	CASSRDRASQPQHF
many	TRBJ2-5	TRBD2	TRBV27	TGTGCCAGCAGTTTACGGACTAGGGGAGAGACCCAGTACTTC	CASSLRTRGETQYF
few	TRBJ2-3	-	TRBV4-3	TGCGCCAGCAGCCAAGAAGGCCGTAGCACAGATACGCAGTATTTT	CASSQEGRSTDTQYF
-	TRBJ1-2	TRBD1	TRBV5-1	TGCGCCAGCAGCTGGTCCCGGGACAGGGGCGGCTACACCTTC	CASSWSRDRGGYTF
many	TRBJ2-3	TRBD2	TRBV7-9	TGTGCCAGCAGCTTTGATCTAGCGGGGGCCACCGGTACGCAGTATTTT	CASSFDLAGATGTQYF
few	TRBJ2-5	-	TRBV7-2	TGTGCCAGCAGCTTCCAGGGGGGGCAAGTAGAGACCCAGTACTTC	CASSFQGGQVETQYF
-	TRBJ2-2	-	TRBV10-3	TGTGCCATCAGTGGGGGCATATCGTACACCGGGGAGCTGTTTTTT	CAISGGISYTGELFF
-	TRBJ2-3	-	TRBV6-5	TGTGCCAGCAGTTCGCCGGAGGTGACATCAGATACGCAGTATTTT	CASSSPEVTSDTQYF
-	TRBJ2-7	-	TRBV4-3	TGCGCCAGCAGCCCCACCAGGGGTGGCTACGAGCAGTACTTC	CASSPTRGGYEQYF
few	TRBJ1-6	-	TRBV29-1	TGCAGCGTCCGGGAGGTTGATAATTCACCCCTCCACTTT	CSVREVDNSPLHF
few	TRBJ2-2	-	TRBV4-3	TGCGCCAGCAGCCAAGCTCGAGGTCCCGGGGAGCTGTTTTTT	CASSQARGPGELFF
-	TRBJ1-3	-	TRBV9	TGTGCCAGCAGCCTCAGATCACAGGAAAACACCATATATTTT	CASSLRSQENTIYF
-	TRBJ2-7	TRBD1	TRBV6-5	TGTGCCAGCAGTTACAGGGGGCAGGGGGCTTCCTACGAGCAGTACTTC	CASSYRGQGASYEQYF
-	TRBJ2-6	-	TRBV12-5	TGTGCTAGTGGTTCCCGGATCTCTGGGGCCAACGTCCTGACTTTC	CASGSRISGANVLTF
few	TRBJ1-6	-	TRBV9	TGTGCCAGCTTCATAAGGGGGTCACCCCTCCACTTT	CASFIRGSPLHF
few	TRBJ2-7	-	TRBV7-2	TGTGCCAGCAGCCCCGCCCTTTACGAGCAGTACTTC	CASSPALYEQYF
-	TRBJ2-1	TRBD2	TRBV27	TGTGCCAGCAGTTTATGGTGGACGGGAGGCTACTACAATGAGCAGTTCTTC	CASSLWWTGGYYNEQFF
-	TRBJ1-4	TRBD1	TRBV30	TGTGCCTGGAGCAGGGGGCAGGCTAATGAAAAACTGTTTTTT	CAWSRGQANEKLFF
few	TRBJ2-1	-	TRBV20-1	TGCAGTCCCGCCCGCGACGTTATATCCTACAATGAGCAGTTCTTC	CSPARDVISYNEQFF
-	TRBJ2-5	-	TRBV12-3/TRBV12-4	TGTGCCAGCAGTTTAGGTCGGCCGGTCAACGAAGAGACCCAGTACTTC	CASSLGRPVNEETQYF
-	TRBJ2-2	TRBD2	TRBV5-1	TGCGCCAGCAGCGTGACTAGCGGGGGGGCCCCCGGGGAGCTGTTTTTT	CASSVTSGGAPGELFF
-	TRBJ2-1	-	TRBV28	-	CASSTSRGPSYNEQFF
-	TRBJ1-3	-	TRBV20-1	TGCAGTGCTAGGACGGGCTCTGGAAACACCATATATTTT	CSARTGSGNTIYF
few	TRBJ2-3	TRBD2	TRBV4-1	TGCGCCAGCAGCCCTCGCGGTCTAGCGGGGGGCGAGGGCACAGATACGCAGTATTTT	CASSPRGLAGGEGTDTQYF
-	TRBJ2-3	-	TRBV7-8	TGTGCCAGCAGCCCGGGTGCCTACACAGATACGCAGTATTTT	CASSPGAYTDTQYF
-	TRBJ2-3	-	TRBV5-4	TGTGCCAGCAGGCCCGGAGGGGCTGGGAGCACAGATACGCAGTATTTT	CASRPGGAGSTDTQYF
few	TRBJ2-3	-	TRBV4-1	TGCGCCAGCAGCCAAATTAAACTGGCCACAGATACGCAGTATTTT	CASSQIKLATDTQYF
-	TRBJ1-2	-	TRBV20-1	TGCAGTGCAACCGAGGGGGTAAACTATGGCTACACCTTC	CSATEGVNYGYTF
-	TRBJ1-2	TRBD1	TRBV20-1	TGCAGTGCTTCCACTCGACAGGGAAGGGGAGGCTACACCTTC	CSASTRQGRGGYTF
-	TRBJ2-2	TRBD1	TRBV12-3/TRBV12-4	TGTGCCAGCGACAGGGGAACCGGGGAGCTGTTTTTT	CASDRGTGELFF
-	TRBJ2-6	-	TRBV5-6	TGTGCCAGCGCGAATGGGGCCAACGTCCTGACTTTC	CASANGANVLTF
few	TRBJ1-1	-	TRBV5-6	TGTGCCAGCAGCTCCCTCGGTATTAACACTGAAGCTTTCTTT	CASSSLGINTEAFF
few	TRBJ2-1	-	TRBV5-6	TGTGCCAGCAGCTTGGGCGGGACACAGTTCTTC	CASSLGGTQFF
-	TRBJ2-3	TRBD2	TRBV10-3	TGTGCCATCAGTGAGGGCAGCGGGGGGCCTAGCACAGATACGCAGTATTTT	CAISEGSGGPSTDTQYF
-	TRBJ2-3	-	TRBV4-1	TGCGCCAGCAGCTCCGGGGCGGGTCGGGGCACAGATACGCAGTATTTT	CASSSGAGRGTDTQYF
many	TRBJ1-1	-	TRBV2	TGTGCCAGCAGTGTGGGGGCGGGCACTGAAGCTTTCTTT	CASSVGAGTEAFF
few	TRBJ2-3	-	TRBV18	TGTGCCAGCTCGCTGGGGGCGGTCGGGACAGATACGCAGTATTTT	CASSLGAVGTDTQYF
many	TRBJ1-1	-	TRBV6-5	TGTGCCACCTTAAGTTGGGACACCACTGAAGCTTTCTTT	CATLSWDTTEAFF
-	TRBJ2-3	TRBD2	TRBV6-5	TGTGCCAGCAGTTACTCTGGGACTAGCGGGGGTGCAGATACGCAGTATTTT	CASSYSGTSGGADTQYF